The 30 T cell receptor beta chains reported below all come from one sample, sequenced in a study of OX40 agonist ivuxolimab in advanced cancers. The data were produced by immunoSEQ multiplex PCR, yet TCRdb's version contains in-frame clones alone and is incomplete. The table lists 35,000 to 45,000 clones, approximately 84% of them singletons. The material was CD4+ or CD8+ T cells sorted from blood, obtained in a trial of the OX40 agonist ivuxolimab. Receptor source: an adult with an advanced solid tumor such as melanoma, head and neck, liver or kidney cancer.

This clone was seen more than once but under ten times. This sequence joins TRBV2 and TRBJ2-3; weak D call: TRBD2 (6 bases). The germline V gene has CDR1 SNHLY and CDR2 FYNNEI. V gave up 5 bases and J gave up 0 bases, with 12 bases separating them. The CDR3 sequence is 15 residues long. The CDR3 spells CASSTGLPSTDTQYF. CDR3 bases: TGTGCCAGCAGTACGGGACTCCCAAGCACAGATACGCAGTATTTT.

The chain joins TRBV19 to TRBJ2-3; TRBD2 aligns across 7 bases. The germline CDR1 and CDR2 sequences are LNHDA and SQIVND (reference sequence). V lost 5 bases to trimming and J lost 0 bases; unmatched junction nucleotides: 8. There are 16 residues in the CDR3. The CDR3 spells CASSSLASGSTDTQYF. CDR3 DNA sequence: TGTGCCAGTAGTTCCCTTGCTAGCGGTAGCACAGATACGCAGTATTTT.

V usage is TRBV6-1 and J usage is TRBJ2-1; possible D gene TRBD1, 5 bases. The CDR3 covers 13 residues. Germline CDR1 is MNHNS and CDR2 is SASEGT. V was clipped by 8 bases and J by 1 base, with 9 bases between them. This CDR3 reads CASRRVSYNEQFF. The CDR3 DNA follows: TGTGCCAGCCGCAGGGTATCCTACAATGAGCAGTTCTTC.

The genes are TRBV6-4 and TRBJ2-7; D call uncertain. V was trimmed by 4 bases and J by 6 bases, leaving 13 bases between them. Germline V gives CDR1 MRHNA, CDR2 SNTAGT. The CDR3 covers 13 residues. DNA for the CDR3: TGTGCCAGCAGTGTGTCTGAACTGTCCGAGCAGTACTTC. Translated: CASSVSELSEQYF.

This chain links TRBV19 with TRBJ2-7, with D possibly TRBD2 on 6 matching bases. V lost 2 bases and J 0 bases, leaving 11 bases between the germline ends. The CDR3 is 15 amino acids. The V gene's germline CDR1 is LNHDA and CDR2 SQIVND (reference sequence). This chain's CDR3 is CASSIRRELSYEQYF. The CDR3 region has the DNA TGTGCCAGTAGTATAAGGCGGGAACTCTCCTACGAGCAGTACTTC.

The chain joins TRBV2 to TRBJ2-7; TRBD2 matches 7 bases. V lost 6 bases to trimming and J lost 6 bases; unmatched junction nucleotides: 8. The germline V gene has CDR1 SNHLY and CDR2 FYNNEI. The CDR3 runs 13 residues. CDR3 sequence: CASSLGLEVEQYF. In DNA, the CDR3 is TGTGCCAGCAGCCTCGGACTAGAGGTCGAGCAGTACTTC.

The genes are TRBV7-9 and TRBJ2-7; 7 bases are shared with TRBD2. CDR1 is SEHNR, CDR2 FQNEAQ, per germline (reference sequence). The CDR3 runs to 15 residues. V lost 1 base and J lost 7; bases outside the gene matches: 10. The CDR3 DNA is TGTGCCAGCAGCTTAGAGTATAGCCTAGCGGATGAGCAGTACTTC. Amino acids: CASSLEYSLADEQYF.

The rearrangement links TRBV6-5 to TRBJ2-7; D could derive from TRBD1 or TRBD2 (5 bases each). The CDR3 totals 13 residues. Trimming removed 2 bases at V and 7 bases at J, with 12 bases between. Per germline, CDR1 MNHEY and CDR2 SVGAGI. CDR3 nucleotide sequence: TGTGCCAGCAGTTACCGGGACCTCGGGGAGCAGTACTTC. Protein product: CASSYRDLGEQYF.

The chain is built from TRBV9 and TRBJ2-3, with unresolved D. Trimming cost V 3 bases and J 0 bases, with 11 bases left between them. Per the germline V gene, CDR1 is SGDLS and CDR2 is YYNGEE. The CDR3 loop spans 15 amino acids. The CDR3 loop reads CASSASPTSTDTQYF. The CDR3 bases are TGTGCCAGCAGCGCCAGCCCGACTAGCACAGATACGCAGTATTTT.

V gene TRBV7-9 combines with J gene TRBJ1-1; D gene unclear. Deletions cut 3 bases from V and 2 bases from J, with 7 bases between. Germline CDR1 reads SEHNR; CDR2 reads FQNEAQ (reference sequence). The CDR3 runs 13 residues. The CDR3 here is CASSFTANTEAFF. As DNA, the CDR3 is TGTGCCAGCAGCTTCACGGCCAACACTGAAGCTTTCTTT. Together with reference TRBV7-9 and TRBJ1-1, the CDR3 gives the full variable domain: DTGVSQNPRHKITKRGQNVTFRCDPISEHNRLYWYRQTLGQGPEFLTYFQNEAQLEKSRLLSDRFSAERPKGSFSTLEIQRTEQGDSAMYLCASSFTANTEAFFGQGTRLTVV.

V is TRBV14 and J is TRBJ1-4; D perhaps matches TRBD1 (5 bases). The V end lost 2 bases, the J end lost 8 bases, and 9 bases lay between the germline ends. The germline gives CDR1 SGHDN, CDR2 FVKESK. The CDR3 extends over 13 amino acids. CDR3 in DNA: TGTGCCAGCAGCCAATGGGGGAACGAAAAACTGTTTTTT. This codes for CASSQWGNEKLFF.

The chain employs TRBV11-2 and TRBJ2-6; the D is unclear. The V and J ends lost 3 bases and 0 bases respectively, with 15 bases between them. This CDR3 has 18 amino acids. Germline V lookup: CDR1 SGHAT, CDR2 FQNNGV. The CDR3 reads CASSFPGPLSSGANVLTF. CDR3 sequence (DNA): TGTGCCAGCAGCTTCCCCGGCCCCCTCAGCTCTGGGGCCAACGTCCTGACTTTC.

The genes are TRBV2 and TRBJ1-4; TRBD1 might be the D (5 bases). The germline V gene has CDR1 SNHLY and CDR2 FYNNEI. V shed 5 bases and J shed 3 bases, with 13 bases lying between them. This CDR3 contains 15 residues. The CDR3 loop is CASSPSRGANEKLFF. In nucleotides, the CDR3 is TGTGCCAGCAGTCCGTCCCGGGGGGCTAATGAAAAACTGTTTTTT.

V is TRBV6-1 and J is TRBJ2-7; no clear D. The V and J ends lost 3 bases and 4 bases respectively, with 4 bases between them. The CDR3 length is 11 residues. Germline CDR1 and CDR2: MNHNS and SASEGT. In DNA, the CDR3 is TGTGCCAGCAGTGACGTGTACGAGCAGTACTTC. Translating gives CASSDVYEQYF.

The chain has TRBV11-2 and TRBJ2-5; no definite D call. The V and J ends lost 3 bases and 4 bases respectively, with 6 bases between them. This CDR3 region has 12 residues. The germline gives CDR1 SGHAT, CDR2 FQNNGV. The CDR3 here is CASSLVPETQYF. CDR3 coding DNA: TGTGCCAGCAGCTTGGTCCCAGAGACCCAGTACTTC.

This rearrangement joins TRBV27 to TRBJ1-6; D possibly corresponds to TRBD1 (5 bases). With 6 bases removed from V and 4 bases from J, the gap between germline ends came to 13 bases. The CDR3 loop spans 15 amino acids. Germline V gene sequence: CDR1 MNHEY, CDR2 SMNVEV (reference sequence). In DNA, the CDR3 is TGTGCCAGCAGGGAGGCTGAGGGGTATAATTCACCCCTCCACTTT. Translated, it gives CASREAEGYNSPLHF.

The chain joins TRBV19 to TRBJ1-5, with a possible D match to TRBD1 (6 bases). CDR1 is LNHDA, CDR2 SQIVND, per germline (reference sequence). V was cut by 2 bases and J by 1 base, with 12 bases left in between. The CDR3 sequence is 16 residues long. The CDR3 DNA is TGTGCCAGTAGTATACAACCAGGGGCCAGCAATCAGCCCCAGCATTTT. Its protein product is CASSIQPGASNQPQHF.

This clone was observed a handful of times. Here the CDR3 reads CASGWTGVEAFF. The CDR3 bases are TGTGCTAGTGGCTGGACAGGGGTCGAAGCTTTCTTT. The chain combines TRBV12-5 with TRBJ1-1; TRBD1 aligns across 9 bases. J was trimmed by 8 bases and V by 6 bases; bases with no gene match: 4. Germline CDR1 reads LGHNT; CDR2 reads FRNRAP. The CDR3 extends over 12 amino acids.

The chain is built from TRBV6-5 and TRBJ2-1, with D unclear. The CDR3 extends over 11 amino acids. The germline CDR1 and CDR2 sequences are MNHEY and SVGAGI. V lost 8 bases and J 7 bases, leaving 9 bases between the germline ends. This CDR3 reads CASQVGNEQFF. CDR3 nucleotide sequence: TGTGCCAGCCAAGTGGGTAATGAGCAGTTCTTC.

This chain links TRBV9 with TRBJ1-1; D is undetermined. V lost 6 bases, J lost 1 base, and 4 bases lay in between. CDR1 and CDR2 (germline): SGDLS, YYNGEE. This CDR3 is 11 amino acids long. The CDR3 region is CASKANTEAFF. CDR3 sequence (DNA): TGTGCCAGCAAAGCGAACACTGAAGCTTTCTTT.

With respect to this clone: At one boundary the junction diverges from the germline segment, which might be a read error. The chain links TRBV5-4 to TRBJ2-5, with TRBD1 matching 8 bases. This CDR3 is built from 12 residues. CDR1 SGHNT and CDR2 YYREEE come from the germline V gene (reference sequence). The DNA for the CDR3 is TGTGCCAGCAGCTTTTCCCCTGGACAGGGCCACTTC. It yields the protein CASSFSPGQGHF.

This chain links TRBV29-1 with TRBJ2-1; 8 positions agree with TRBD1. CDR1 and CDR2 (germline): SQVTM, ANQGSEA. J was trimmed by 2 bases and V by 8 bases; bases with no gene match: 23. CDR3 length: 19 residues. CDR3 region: CSSGAGQGELVRTYNEQFF. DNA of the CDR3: TGCAGCTCAGGGGCCGGACAGGGCGAACTCGTTCGCACCTACAATGAGCAGTTCTTC.

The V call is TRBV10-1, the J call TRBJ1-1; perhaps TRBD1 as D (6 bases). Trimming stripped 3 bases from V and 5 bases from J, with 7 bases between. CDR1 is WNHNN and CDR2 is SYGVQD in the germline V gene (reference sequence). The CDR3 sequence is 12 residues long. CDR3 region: CASSEGGTEAFF. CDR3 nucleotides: TGCGCCAGCAGTGAAGGGGGGACTGAAGCTTTCTTT.

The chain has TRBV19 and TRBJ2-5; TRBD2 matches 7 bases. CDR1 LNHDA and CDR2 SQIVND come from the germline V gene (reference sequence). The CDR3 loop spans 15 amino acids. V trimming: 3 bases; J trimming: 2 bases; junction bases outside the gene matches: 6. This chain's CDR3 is CASSISDGGQETQYF. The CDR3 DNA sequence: TGTGCCAGTAGTATCTCGGACGGGGGGCAAGAGACCCAGTACTTC.

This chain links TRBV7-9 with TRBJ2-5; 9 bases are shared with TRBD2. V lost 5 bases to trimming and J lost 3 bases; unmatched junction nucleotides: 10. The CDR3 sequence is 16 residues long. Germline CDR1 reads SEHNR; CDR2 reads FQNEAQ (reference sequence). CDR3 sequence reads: CASSLRLAAREETQYF. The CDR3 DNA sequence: TGTGCCAGCAGCCTTCGACTAGCGGCTAGAGAAGAGACCCAGTACTTC.

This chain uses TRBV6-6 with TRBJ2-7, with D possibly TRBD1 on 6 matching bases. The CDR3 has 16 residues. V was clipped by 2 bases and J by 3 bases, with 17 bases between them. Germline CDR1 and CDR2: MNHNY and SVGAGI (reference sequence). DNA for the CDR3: TGTGCCAGCAGTTACGGCCAACAGGGAGAAGGCTACGAGCAGTACTTC. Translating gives CASSYGQQGEGYEQYF.

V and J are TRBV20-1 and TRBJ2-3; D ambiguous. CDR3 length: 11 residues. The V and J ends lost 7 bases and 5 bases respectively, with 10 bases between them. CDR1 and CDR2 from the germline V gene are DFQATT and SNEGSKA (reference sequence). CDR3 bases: TGCAGTGTCTTAGAGAAAGATACGCAGTATTTT. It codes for CSVLEKDTQYF.

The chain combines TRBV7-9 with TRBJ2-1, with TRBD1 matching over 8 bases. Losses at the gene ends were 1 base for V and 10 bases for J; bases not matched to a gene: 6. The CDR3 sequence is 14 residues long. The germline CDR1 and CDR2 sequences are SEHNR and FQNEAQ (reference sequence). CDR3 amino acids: CASSLVQGATEQFF. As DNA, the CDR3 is TGTGCCAGCAGCTTAGTGCAGGGGGCCACGGAGCAGTTCTTC.

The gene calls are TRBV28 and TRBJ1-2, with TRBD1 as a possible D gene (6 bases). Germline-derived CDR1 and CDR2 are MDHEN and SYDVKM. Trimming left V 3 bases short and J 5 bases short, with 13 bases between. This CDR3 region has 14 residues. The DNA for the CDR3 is TGTGCCAGCAGTTTTAGGAGGGGGAAATATGGCTACACCTTC. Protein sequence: CASSFRRGKYGYTF.

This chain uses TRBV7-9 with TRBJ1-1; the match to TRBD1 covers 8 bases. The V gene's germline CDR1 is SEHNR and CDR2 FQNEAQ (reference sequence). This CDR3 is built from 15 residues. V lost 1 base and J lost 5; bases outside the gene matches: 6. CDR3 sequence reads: CASSLGTGFGTEAFF. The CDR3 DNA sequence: TGTGCCAGCAGCTTAGGGACAGGGTTTGGGACTGAAGCTTTCTTT.